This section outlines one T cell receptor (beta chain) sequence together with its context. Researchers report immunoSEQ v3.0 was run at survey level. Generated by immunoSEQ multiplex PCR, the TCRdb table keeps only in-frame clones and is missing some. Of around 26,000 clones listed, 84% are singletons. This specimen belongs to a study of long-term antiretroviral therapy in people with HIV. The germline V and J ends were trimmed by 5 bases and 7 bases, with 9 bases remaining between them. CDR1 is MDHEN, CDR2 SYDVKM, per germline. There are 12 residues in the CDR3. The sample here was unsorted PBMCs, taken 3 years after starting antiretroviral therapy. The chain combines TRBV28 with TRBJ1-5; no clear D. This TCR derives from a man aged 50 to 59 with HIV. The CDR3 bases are TGTGCCAGCAGTCACCCGCCCCAGCCCCAGCATTTT. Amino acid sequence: CASSHPPQPQHF.